This T cell receptor beta chain was identified during a study (dated by TCRdb to 2014 to 2015). Study-level background: Whether tumor-infiltrating Tregs in breast cancer are recruited from blood Tregs or converted in situ from other CD4+ T cell subsets was tested. Paper-wide results and their limitations: The TCR gene usage of tumor memory CD4+ T cells clustered together with blood and lymph node memory CD4+ cells and with lymph node naive CD4+ cells. The larger-cohort validation was restricted to a single TCR beta V-J rearrangement rather than whole repertoires. The greatest overlap of tumor-infiltrating Treg TCR alpha and beta sequences was observed with tumor naive CD4+ T cells, followed by blood naive CD4+ T cells.

CDR3 length: 16 amino acids, cysteine to phenylalanine. Of all the DNA, just the CDR3 is kept, 48 bases in frame from base 1. Trimming removed 0 bases from V and 6 bases from J, leaving 18 bases between the germline ends. The CDR1 and CDR2 encoded by the germline V gene (reference sequence) are DFQATT and SNEGSKA. This clonotype is judged medium-sized (0.01 to 0.1%). The target of this receptor is not known. Per-base qualities were not stored, and no clone one base away is much larger. Full-length TCR variable regions were amplified by 5' RACE PCR with constant-region reverse primers, and semi-nested PCR with Nested Universal Primer A was subsequently performed. The ReliaPrep RNA Cell Miniprep System was used to extract total RNA, which was then reverse transcribed into 5'RACE-ready cDNA with the SMARTer RACE 5'/3' Kit. Full-length TCR alpha and beta libraries were barcoded with multiplex adaptors and sequenced on an Illumina MiSeq. The study's own analysis went as follows. For each of nine subset-tissue groups, sequencing data from the five patients were pooled, and the groups were compared by unsupervised clustering of TCR gene usage. Repertoire similarity was calculated with the Morisita-Horn index, weighting shared sequences by their contribution to each repertoire. The public reads were reprocessed in TCRdb via fastp at Q25 and MiXCR, keeping in-frame beta chains. CDR3 protein sequences are deduplicated, and each keeps its most common genes and DNA. TCRdb's processing, not the authors', yielded these V and J calls. Here the sample has approximately 9,800 distinct CDR3 sequences; approximately 14% occur a single time. The ten largest clones capture 3.3% of the sample.

Cells that were CD4+CD25+CD127-/low were isolated as Tregs. Tregs, naive and memory CD4+ T cells from tumor, blood and ipsilateral draining lymph nodes of a handful of breast cancer patients underwent full-length TCR alpha and beta sequencing. Ficoll density gradient centrifugation was used to isolate mononuclear cells from either lymph nodes or 45 to 50 ml of peripheral blood. FACS confirmed that the sorted cell populations were more than 90% pure. Rearrangement joined TRBV20-1 to TRBJ2-1, and TRBD2 may be the D gene, going by 5 matching bases. Sequencing input: Tregs sorted from blood. This clonotype originated in a female donor with breast cancer. The nucleotide sequence reads TGCAGTGCTAGAGATAACCCCACAAGAGGGCTCAATGAGCAGTTCTTC. Translated, this gives CSARDNPTRGLNEQFF.